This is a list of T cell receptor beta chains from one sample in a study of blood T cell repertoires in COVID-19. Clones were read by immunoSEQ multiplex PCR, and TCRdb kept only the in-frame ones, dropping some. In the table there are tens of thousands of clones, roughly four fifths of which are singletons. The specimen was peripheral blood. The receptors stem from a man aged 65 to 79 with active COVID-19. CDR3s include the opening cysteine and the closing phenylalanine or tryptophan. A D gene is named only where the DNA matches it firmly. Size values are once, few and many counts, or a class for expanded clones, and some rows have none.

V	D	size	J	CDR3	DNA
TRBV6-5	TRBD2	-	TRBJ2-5	CASRSGGGNQETQYF	TGTGCCAGCAGGAGCGGGGGAGGGAATCAAGAGACCCAGTACTTC
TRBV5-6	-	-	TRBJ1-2	CASSVSGNYGYTF	TGTGCCAGCAGCGTATCAGGGAACTATGGCTACACCTTC
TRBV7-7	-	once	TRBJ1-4	CASSLGGPGANEKLFF	TGTGCTAGCAGCTTAGGCGGGCCCGGGGCTAATGAAAAACTGTTTTTT
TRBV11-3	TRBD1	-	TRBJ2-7	CARRTGIYEQYF	TGTGCAAGGAGGACAGGGATCTACGAGCAGTACTTC
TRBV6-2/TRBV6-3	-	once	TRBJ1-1	CASSPLPPGWTEAFF	TGTGCCAGCAGTCCCCTACCCCCAGGTTGGACTGAAGCTTTCTTT
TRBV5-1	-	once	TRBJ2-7	CASSGGGRNKKYEQYF	TGCGCCAGCAGCGGGGGGGGCAGGAACAAAAAGTACGAGCAGTACTTC
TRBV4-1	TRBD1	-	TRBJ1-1	CASSQKGQVAWGTEAFF	TGCGCCAGCAGCCAGAAGGGACAGGTCGCTTGGGGTACTGAAGCTTTCTTT
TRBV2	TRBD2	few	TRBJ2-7	CATRLAASEQYF	TGTGCCACACGCCTAGCGGCTTCCGAGCAGTACTTC
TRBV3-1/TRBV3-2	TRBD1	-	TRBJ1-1	CASSPPWTGTEAFF	TGTGCCAGCAGCCCCCCGTGGACAGGGACTGAAGCTTTCTTT
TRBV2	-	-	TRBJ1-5	CASSDTDQPQHF	TGTGCCAGCAGTGATACGGATCAGCCCCAGCATTTT
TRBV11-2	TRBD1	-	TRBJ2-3	CASSRTGRTDTQYF	TGTGCCAGCAGCCGGACAGGGAGGACAGATACGCAGTATTTT
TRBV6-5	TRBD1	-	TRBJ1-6	CASSSPGTGYNSPLHF	TGTGCCAGCAGTTCACCCGGGACAGGCTATAATTCACCCCTCCACTTT
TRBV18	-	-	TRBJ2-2	CASSPPSDINTGELFF	TGTGCCAGCTCACCACCGTCGGACATCAACACCGGGGAGCTGTTTTTT
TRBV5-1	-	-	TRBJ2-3	CASSLGSGTDTQYF	TGCGCCAGCAGCTTGGGCTCGGGCACAGATACGCAGTATTTT
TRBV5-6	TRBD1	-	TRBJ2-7	CASSMTGVFEQYF	TGTGCCAGCAGCATGACAGGGGTATTCGAGCAGTACTTC
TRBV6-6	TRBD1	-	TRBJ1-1	CASSYRGDSTEAFF	TGTGCCAGCAGTTACAGGGGGGACAGCACTGAAGCTTTCTTT
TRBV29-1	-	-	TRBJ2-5	CSVVLGGRTETQYF	TGCAGCGTTGTCCTCGGGGGAAGGACAGAGACCCAGTACTTC
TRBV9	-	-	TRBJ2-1	CASSPDRLTNEQFF	TGTGCCAGCAGCCCGGACAGACTAACGAATGAGCAGTTCTTC
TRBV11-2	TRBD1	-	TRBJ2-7	CASCLGGQGRDEQYF	TGTGCCAGCTGTCTGGGGGGACAGGGTCGGGACGAGCAGTACTTC
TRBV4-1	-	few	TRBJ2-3	CASSQGLSVDTQYF	TGCGCCAGCAGCCAAGGACTATCCGTCGATACGCAGTATTTT
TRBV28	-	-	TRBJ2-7	CASGVIGDEQYF	TGTGCCAGCGGGGTAATCGGGGACGAGCAGTACTTC
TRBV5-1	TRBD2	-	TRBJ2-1	CASLPGLAAYSYNEQFF	TGCGCCAGCCTACCGGGACTAGCGGCCTACTCCTACAATGAGCAGTTCTTC